The 30 T cell receptor beta chains below come from one sample, sequenced in a study of blood T cell repertoires in COVID-19. Measured with immunoSEQ multiplex PCR; TCRdb has only the in-frame clones, and not every one. The sample shows approximately 59,000 clones, approximately 83% of them seen only once. Sequenced input: peripheral blood. The receptors shown here come from a woman older than 75 with acute or convalescent COVID-19.

The chain is built from TRBV28 and TRBJ1-2; 11 nucleotides match TRBD1. Germline values: CDR1 MDHEN, CDR2 SYDVKM. The CDR3 has 16 residues. Losses at the gene ends were 3 bases for V and 7 bases for J; bases not matched to a gene: 10. The CDR3 spells CASSLPRDRGLFGYTF. CDR3 coding DNA: TGTGCCAGCAGTTTGCCCCGGGACAGGGGGTTGTTTGGCTACACCTTC.

This clone has only one observation. This chain uses TRBV21-1 with TRBJ2-1; TRBD2, the D gene given by the table, was not confirmed from the DNA. TRBV21-1 is termed a pseudogene. This CDR3 is built from 12 residues. CDR3 bases: TGTGCCAGCAGCAAACAAGGAGAAGGGCAGTTCTTC. Its translation is CASSKQGEGQFF.

The chain is built from TRBV7-2 and TRBJ2-1, with a tentative D call TRBD2 (6 bases). The CDR3 covers 13 residues. Germline assignment: CDR1 SGHTA and CDR2 FQGNSA. Trimming cost V 3 bases and J 9 bases, with 12 bases left between them. The CDR3: CASSLRGRGEQFF. The CDR3 region has the DNA TGTGCCAGCAGCTTGCGGGGTCGGGGTGAGCAGTTCTTC.

The rearrangement uses TRBV19 and TRBJ1-2; D is ambiguous. The CDR3 sequence is 13 residues long. The V and J ends lost 6 bases and 4 bases respectively, with 12 bases between them. The V gene's germline CDR1 is LNHDA and CDR2 SQIVND (reference sequence). The CDR3 region has the DNA TGTGCCAGTAGAACAGCCCAATTCTATGGCTACACCTTC. It yields the protein CASRTAQFYGYTF. Complete variable domain (other parts from reference TRBV19 and TRBJ1-2): DGGITQSPKYLFRKEGQNVTLSCEQNLNHDAMYWYRQDPGQGLRLIYYSQIVNDFQKGDIAEGYSVSREKKESFPLTVTSAQKNPTAFYLCASRTAQFYGYTFGSGTRLTVV.

V and J are TRBV7-2 and TRBJ2-5; TRBD2 might be the D (7 bases). CDR3 length: 15 residues. V lost 0 bases, J lost 2 bases, and 10 bases lay in between. Germline CDR1 reads SGHTA; CDR2 reads FQGNSA. The CDR3 DNA follows: TGTGCCAGCAGCTTAGCGGCGGGGGCGCAAGAGACCCAGTACTTC. This encodes CASSLAAGAQETQYF. Full variable domain (remainder filled in from reference TRBV7-2 and TRBJ2-5): GAGVSQSPSNKVTEKGKDVELRCDPISGHTALYWYRQSLGQGLEFLIYFQGNSAPDKSGLPSDRFSAERTGGSVSTLTIQRTQQEDSAVYLCASSLAAGAQETQYFGPGTRLLVL.

The genes are TRBV12-5 and TRBJ2-7, with 10 bases identical to TRBD1. The length of the CDR3 is 16 residues. Looked up from germline, CDR1 is LGHNT and CDR2 is FRNRAP. After removal of 1 base from V and 5 bases from J, the junction contained 8 bases not matched to a gene. Here the CDR3 DNA reads TGTGCTAGTGGTTTGGCCGCCGGGACAGGGGCCAACGAGCAGTACTTC. Translating it yields CASGLAAGTGANEQYF.

V is TRBV5-8 and J is TRBJ1-5; possibly TRBD1 for D (6 bases). Between the trimmed V and J ends, which lost 2 bases and 3 bases, there was a span of 9 bases. The CDR3 consists of 14 residues. The germline gives CDR1 SGHTS, CDR2 YDEGEE. The CDR3 protein is CASSLGQYNQPQHF. In nucleotides, the CDR3 is TGTGCCAGCAGCTTAGGACAGTACAATCAGCCCCAGCATTTT.

The chain is built from TRBV10-3 and TRBJ1-1, with D unresolved. The V and J ends lost 6 bases and 2 bases respectively, with 13 bases between them. Germline V gene data show CDR1 as ENHRY and CDR2 as SYGVKD. The CDR3 spans 14 residues. CDR3 sequence reads: CAISAGSTNTEAFF. In DNA form, the CDR3 reads TGTGCCATCAGCGCCGGGTCCACAAACACTGAAGCTTTCTTT.

This clone was observed a few times. The V and J genes are TRBV12-5 and TRBJ1-1; 10 bases line up with TRBD1. Per germline, CDR1 LGHNT and CDR2 FRNRAP. The CDR3 spans 16 residues. V lost 7 bases, J lost 1 base, and 9 bases stayed unmatched. Here the CDR3 reads CASDADRGLRNTEAFF. In nucleotides, the CDR3 is TGTGCTAGTGACGCGGACAGGGGGTTACGGAACACTGAAGCTTTCTTT.

This clone was recorded once. The chain is built from TRBV7-2 and TRBJ1-2; D is perhaps TRBD1 (6 bases). V was trimmed by 3 bases and J by 0 bases, leaving 11 bases between them. This CDR3 has 15 residues. The germline CDR1 and CDR2 sequences are SGHTA and FQGNSA. The CDR3 coding sequence is TGTGCCAGCAGCTTGACAGGTGTTACTAACTATGGCTACACCTTC. Its protein product is CASSLTGVTNYGYTF.

The rearrangement joins TRBV3-1 (or the pseudogene TRBV3-2) to TRBJ2-7; 7 nucleotides align to TRBD1. The germline V gene encodes CDR1 LGHDT and CDR2 YNNKEL (reference sequence). The CDR3 contains 12 residues. The CDR3 is CASSQGRQGVVV. The CDR3 region has the DNA TGTGCCAGCAGCCAAGGTCGACAGGGAGTAGTGGTC.

This sequence joins TRBV6-4 and TRBJ2-2; 7 bases map to TRBD1. Germline V lookup: CDR1 MRHNA, CDR2 SNTAGT. This CDR3 region has 14 residues. J lost 5 bases, V lost 5 bases, and 5 bases had no gene match. The CDR3 sequence is CASSRQGRTGELFF. CDR3 nucleotide sequence: TGTGCCAGCAGTAGACAGGGTAGGACCGGGGAGCTGTTTTTT.

This clone was detected only a few times. This chain uses TRBV7-8 with TRBJ2-5; D uncertain. This CDR3 contains 16 residues. V shed 1 base and J shed 5 bases, with 17 bases lying between them. The germline V gene encodes CDR1 SGHVS and CDR2 FQNEAQ. DNA of the CDR3: TGTGCCAGCAGCTTAGATGGTATCCGACCCGGGGAGACCCAGTACTTC. Translated: CASSLDGIRPGETQYF.

The sample holds one count of this clone. The genes are TRBV7-9 and TRBJ1-2; 7 bases line up with TRBD1. V lost 6 bases to trimming and J lost 8 bases; unmatched junction nucleotides: 21. Germline V CDR1 and CDR2: SEHNR, FQNEAQ (reference sequence). This CDR3 has 17 residues. Here the CDR3 DNA reads TGTGCCAGCAGACATTATGGGACAGCTTTTTTCGGGGACGGCTACACCTTC. It translates to CASRHYGTAFFGDGYTF.

The chain has TRBV5-6 and TRBJ1-5; D ambiguous. V lost 0 bases and J 3 bases, leaving 10 bases between the germline ends. This CDR3 spans 15 amino acids. CDR1 and CDR2 from the germline V gene are SGHDT and YYEEEE. CDR3 DNA: TGTGCCAGCAGCTTGGGCATCGGGTACAATCAGCCCCAGCATTTT. This codes for CASSLGIGYNQPQHF. Together with reference TRBV5-6 and TRBJ1-5, the CDR3 gives the full variable domain: DAGVTQSPTHLIKTRGQQVTLRCSPKSGHDTVSWYQQALGQGPQFIFQYYEEEERQRGNFPDRFSGHQFPNYSSELNVNALLLGDSALYLCASSLGIGYNQPQHFGDGTRLSIL.

This clone appeared a few times. This chain joins TRBV6-4 and TRBJ1-2, with TRBD1 as a possible D gene (6 bases). The CDR3 has 14 residues. Germline CDR1 MRHNA, CDR2 SNTAGT. V shed 4 bases and J shed 4 bases, with 13 bases lying between them. CDR3 sequence reads: CASSVDRNGYGYTF. CDR3 DNA sequence: TGTGCCAGCAGTGTAGACAGGAACGGCTATGGCTACACCTTC.

The V and J genes are TRBV7-9 and TRBJ2-1; D gene unclear. With 8 bases removed from V and 7 bases from J, the gap between germline ends came to 15 bases. Germline loops: CDR1 SEHNR, CDR2 FQNEAQ (reference sequence). CDR3 length: 13 amino acids. The DNA for the CDR3 is TGTGCCAGCGGTTACTTCCCGGGTAATGAGCAGTTCTTC. Protein: CASGYFPGNEQFF.

This chain joins TRBV11-2 and TRBJ1-1; possible D gene TRBD1, 5 bases. V lost 5 bases and J lost 7, with 14 bases in between. CDR3 length: 13 amino acids. Germline CDR1 SGHAT, CDR2 FQNNGV. Written as DNA, the CDR3 is TGTGCCAGCAGCCGCAGGGCGTTAGGTGAAGCTTTCTTT. It translates to CASSRRALGEAFF. Full variable domain (rest looked up from reference TRBV11-2 and TRBJ1-1): EAGVAQSPRYKIIEKRQSVAFWCNPISGHATLYWYQQILGQGPKLLIQFQNNGVVDDSQLPKDRFSAERLKGVDSTLKIQPAKLEDSAVYLCASSRRALGEAFFGQGTRLTVV.

This chain joins TRBV7-2 and TRBJ2-5; maybe TRBD1 (5 bases). Germline CDR1 is SGHTA and CDR2 is FQGNSA. V lost 5 bases and J lost 5, with 9 bases in between. CDR3 size: 12 residues. CDR3 in DNA: TGTGCCAGCAGCCGGACAAGTGAGACCCAGTACTTC. It specifies CASSRTSETQYF.

This clone has just one count. V gene TRBV15 combines with J gene TRBJ1-2; D gene ambiguous. The CDR3 sequence is 14 residues long. Trimming cost V 0 bases and J 8 bases, with 13 bases left between them. The germline gives CDR1 LNHNV, CDR2 YYDKDF (reference sequence). The CDR3 loop reads CATSRDRAGQGYTF. The CDR3 nucleotides read TGTGCCACCAGCAGAGATCGGGCGGGCCAGGGCTACACCTTC.

This clone came up a few times. The chain uses TRBV18 and TRBJ1-3; D gene unclear. Germline lookup yields CDR1 KGHSH and CDR2 LQKENI. Deletions cut 1 base from V and 0 bases from J, with 7 bases between. There are 15 residues in the CDR3. CDR3 sequence reads: CASSPREASGNTIYF. The CDR3 bases are TGTGCCAGCTCACCACGGGAGGCCTCTGGAAACACCATATATTTT.

This clone occurred a few times. The chain carries TRBV4-2 and TRBJ1-2; 8 positions match TRBD1. After removal of 0 bases from V and 1 base from J, the junction contained 4 bases not matched to a gene. This CDR3 comprises 16 residues. Germline V lookup: CDR1 LGHNA, CDR2 YNFKEQ. The CDR3 is CASSQEQGVDNYGYTF. DNA of the CDR3: TGTGCCAGCAGCCAAGAACAGGGGGTGGATAACTATGGCTACACCTTC.

The rearrangement joins TRBV27 to TRBJ1-4; D uncertain. Germline CDR1 and CDR2: MNHEY and SMNVEV (reference sequence). The CDR3 loop spans 14 amino acids. V was pared by 3 bases and J by 7 bases, with 12 bases between. The CDR3 nucleotides are TGTGCCAGCAGTTTCGTCGGGTTGAGTGAAAAACTGTTTTTT. Translating gives CASSFVGLSEKLFF.

This chain connects TRBV18 to TRBJ2-6; 8 positions agree with TRBD1. This CDR3 comprises 16 residues. V lost 3 bases to trimming and J lost 0 bases; unmatched junction nucleotides: 1. Germline-derived CDR1 and CDR2 are KGHSH and LQKENI. The DNA for the CDR3 is TGTGCCAGCTCACCGCAGGGGGCCTCTGGGGCCAACGTCCTGACTTTC. This encodes CASSPQGASGANVLTF.

This clone occurred once. The V call is TRBV6-7, the J call TRBJ2-5, with TRBD2 matching over 7 bases. TRBV6-7 is an ORF, and what it does is uncertain. Trimming took 7 bases from V and 4 from J; bases not matched to a gene: 24. CDR3 length: 19 amino acids. The CDR3 bases are TGTGCCAGCACTTTCTCTGGGGGGAATACGAGCGGGATCCGAGAGACCCAGTACTTC. Encoded protein: CASTFSGGNTSGIRETQYF.

The V and J genes are TRBV27 and TRBJ1-5, with TRBD1 matching 10 bases. The germline V gene has CDR1 MNHEY and CDR2 SMNVEV (reference sequence). Germline trimming cut 4 bases from V and 1 base from J; bases unmatched to any gene: 4. This CDR3 has 16 residues. Here the CDR3 reads CASSWTGGRSNQPQHF. CDR3 DNA: TGTGCCAGCAGTTGGACAGGGGGAAGGAGCAATCAGCCCCAGCATTTT.

This clone was seen just once. The V gene is TRBV3-1 (or the pseudogene TRBV3-2), the J gene TRBJ2-1, with 8 bases that match TRBD2. CDR3 size: 16 residues. V shed 4 bases, J shed 5 bases, and the junction held 10 bases outside the gene matches. CDR1 is LGHDT and CDR2 is YNNKEL in the germline V gene (reference sequence). For the CDR3, the DNA is TGTGCCAGCAGCCCCTACCCCGGGGGGGGCGACAATGAGCAGTTCTTC. Its protein is CASSPYPGGGDNEQFF.

The V call is TRBV7-2, the J call TRBJ2-2; D gene unclear. The CDR3 has 16 residues. CDR1 is SGHTA, CDR2 FQGNSA, per germline. V was pared by 4 bases and J by 0 bases, with 12 bases between. As DNA, the CDR3 is TGTGCCAGCAGCTCCACCTTGTCAGCGAACACCGGGGAGCTGTTTTTT. It codes for CASSSTLSANTGELFF.

V gene TRBV27 combines with J gene TRBJ2-3; the D gene is possibly TRBD1 (6 bases). Trimming took off 3 bases at V and 10 bases at J, with 8 bases between the two ends. There are 11 residues in the CDR3. Per the germline V gene, CDR1 is MNHEY and CDR2 is SMNVEV (reference sequence). The DNA for the CDR3 is TGTGCCAGCAGTTTGGACAGTGCGCAGTATTTT. It translates to CASSLDSAQYF.

In DNA, the CDR3 is TGCGCCACCTCAGGTGTGGGCAATCAGCCCCAGCATTTT. Residues: CATSGVGNQPQHF. The chain recombines TRBV10-2 with TRBJ1-5; D not certain. The CDR3 loop spans 13 amino acids. V lost 10 bases to trimming and J lost 2 bases, with 12 bases between them. Germline V CDR1 and CDR2: WSHSY, SAAADI.